The clone carrying this T cell receptor (beta chain) was counted only a few times. Its specificity is unknown. The data are from a study of T cells after yellow fever vaccination. TCRdb recomputed calls from the 5' RACE reads with MiXCR, one row per CDR3 protein. The profile covers 500,000 to 650,000 distinct CDR3 sequences, with 9% to 15% appearing a single time and 15% taken by the ten largest. Overall study findings and caveats: CD4 and CD8 compartments shared a small share of clonotypes.

The germline V gene encodes CDR1 SGHTA and CDR2 FQGNSA. The V end lost 5 bases, the J end lost 5 bases, and 15 bases lay between the germline ends. This CDR3 contains 14 residues. Sample: PBMCs, taken on the day of the yellow fever booster vaccination. The genes are TRBV7-2 and TRBJ2-5; a weak D match, TRBD1 (6 bases). The source of this sequence is a young man who received the YFV17D yellow fever vaccine. CDR3 amino acids: CASSQPGRGETQYF. CDR3 nucleotide sequence: TGTGCCAGCAGCCAGCCGGGCAGGGGTGAGACCCAGTACTTC.